This T cell receptor (beta chain) is from a study of T-cell memory formation after mild COVID-19. The study's findings and limits: Pre-infection memory carried some responding clones, suggesting that cross-reactive memory joined.

There are a few counts of this clonotype. Its target is unknown. From the 5' RACE reads, TCRdb called clonotypes with MiXCR, one entry per CDR3 protein. This table has about half a million distinct CDR3 sequences, roughly 18% appearing once. This CDR3 is built from 14 residues. V was trimmed by 4 bases and J by 7 bases, leaving 16 bases between them. The chain combines TRBV12-3 or TRBV12-4 with TRBJ1-2, with D possibly being TRBD1 (6 bases). The sequencing input was PBMCs or a T cell subset sorted from them (not recorded which). The receptor was isolated from an adult woman who had mild COVID-19 (a few samples of this study predate the infection). Cell type and time point are not known. The CDR3 is CASSSPDGTSGYTF. The CDR3 DNA is TGTGCCAGCAGTTCCCCGGACGGGACAAGTGGCTACACCTTC.